This T cell receptor (beta chain) stems from a study of tumor-infiltrating lymphocytes in primary liver carcinoma. Across the whole study: Maximum tumor diameters ranged from roughly 4.2 to 11 cm, stage T1-T3 N0M0.

A primer in the constant region served to generate TCR beta cDNA from 500 ng of total RNA. What produced the TCR beta libraries was three nested multiplex PCR rounds using slightly modified ARM-PCR. For roughly 11 cycles apiece, the opening two PCR rounds ran with TRBV1-TRBV30 forward primers and a C-beta reverse primer. TCRdb independently ran MiXCR on the multiplex PCR reads; one entry per CDR3 protein. The data contain about 120,000 distinct CDR3 sequences, nearly 70% of them singletons. This CDR3 contains 12 residues. V lost 5 bases to trimming and J lost 5 bases, with 10 bases between them. Unsorted bulk tissue, roughly 20-34 mg of it, served as the source for co-extraction of RNA and DNA.

This chain joins TRBV12-3 or TRBV12-4 and TRBJ2-7; D is unclear. The sequencing sample was made of tumor-adjacent normal liver tissue. This TCR derives from a woman aged 55-69 years with primary liver carcinoma and hepatitis B virus infection. CDR3 region: CASSNVAHEQYF. CDR3 bases: TGTGCCAGCAGTAACGTCGCCCACGAGCAGTACTTC.